These 21 T cell receptor beta chains were all obtained from the same sample, sequenced in a study of T cell responses to AZD1222 COVID-19 vaccine. Assay used: immunoSEQ multiplex PCR; TCRdb lists only in-frame clones, some missing. This repertoire shows 30,000 to 40,000 clones, 70% to 90% found once; its top ten account for 11% to 15%. The input for sequencing was peripheral blood, taken 28 days after the second AZD1222 dose. The receptors originated from an adult who received the AZD1222 COVID-19 vaccine.

The chain is built from TRBV5-6 and TRBJ1-1; D uncertain. The length of the CDR3 is 13 residues. V lost 7 bases, J lost 1 base, and 11 bases lay in between. Germline CDR1 SGHDT, CDR2 YYEEEE. This CDR3 reads CASERVRNTEAFF. The CDR3 DNA sequence: TGTGCCAGCGAACGGGTACGGAACACTGAAGCTTTCTTT.

The chain carries TRBV6-2 or TRBV6-3 and TRBJ1-5; D remains ambiguous. This CDR3 has 12 residues. The V and J ends lost 6 bases and 5 bases respectively, with 8 bases between them. Germline CDR1 is MNHEY and CDR2 is SVGEGT. The CDR3, as DNA: TGTGCCAGCAGCCTCCTATATCAGCCCCAGCATTTT. Its translation: CASSLLYQPQHF.

A remark on this clone: A junction end diverges from the germline sequence, so it may reflect a read error. The gene calls are TRBV5-1 and TRBJ2-7, with 7 nucleotides matching TRBD2. Germline V gives CDR1 SGHRS, CDR2 YFSETQ. This CDR3 spans 15 amino acids. CDR3 in amino acids: CASSRDGGSSNEQYF. The DNA of the CDR3 is TGCGCCAGCAGCCGGGACGGGGGGTCCTCCAACGAGCAGTACTTC.

This clone was observed a handful of times. The junction differs from germline at one of its ends, possibly a read error. The chain recombines TRBV7-7 with TRBJ2-5, with D perhaps being TRBD1 or TRBD2 (6 bases each). The germline CDR1 and CDR2 sequences are SSHAT and FNYEAQ (reference sequence). The CDR3 covers 15 residues. CDR3: CASSSTRGRAETQYF. The CDR3 DNA is TGTGCTAGCAGCTCAACTCGGGGGCGCGCGGAGACCCAGTACTTC. Drawing the rest from reference TRBV7-7 and TRBJ2-5, the complete variable domain is GAGVSQSPRYKVTKRGQDVTLRCDPISSHATLYWYQQALGQGPEFLTYFNYEAQPDKSGLPSDRFSAERPEGSISTLTIQRTEQRDSAMYRCASSSTRGRAETQYFGPGTRLLVL.

V and J are TRBV28 and TRBJ2-7; no definite D call. Germline CDR1 MDHEN, CDR2 SYDVKM. Trimming took off 8 bases at V and 2 bases at J, with 19 bases between the two ends. The CDR3 length is 15 residues. CDR3 protein: CASPPNSHTAYEQYF. The CDR3 DNA reads TGTGCCAGCCCTCCCAACTCACACACGGCCTACGAGCAGTACTTC. Supplemented by reference TRBV28 and TRBJ2-7, the full variable domain reads DVKVTQSSRYLVKRTGEKVFLECVQDMDHENMFWYRQDPGLGLRLIYFSYDVKMKEKGDIPEGYSVSREKKERFSLILESASTNQTSMYLCASPPNSHTAYEQYFGPGTRLTVT.

This clone was picked up one time. V is TRBV6-5 and J is TRBJ1-2; no reliable D call. The ends were cut back, 0 bases at V and 5 bases at J, with 4 bases in the middle. The CDR3 is made up of 12 amino acids. Germline CDR1 reads MNHEY; CDR2 reads SVGAGI. The CDR3 sequence: CASSYSGYGYTF. The CDR3 coding sequence is TGTGCCAGCAGTTACTCGGGGTATGGCTACACCTTC.

The chain employs TRBV5-1 and TRBJ2-3; D perhaps matches TRBD1 (6 bases). V gave up 2 bases and J gave up 2 bases, with 12 bases separating them. The CDR3 runs 15 residues. Germline V gene data show CDR1 as SGHRS and CDR2 as YFSETQ. CDR3 protein: CASSLGTLYTDTQYF. The CDR3 region has the DNA TGCGCCAGCAGCTTAGGGACACTCTACACAGATACGCAGTATTTT.

The chain employs TRBV11-2 and TRBJ2-7; D unclear. Between the trimmed V and J ends, which lost 1 base and 4 bases, there was a span of 11 bases. Per the germline V gene, CDR1 is SGHAT and CDR2 is FQNNGV. The CDR3 sequence is 14 residues long. CDR3 nucleotide sequence: TGTGCCAGCAGCTTAGGACGGAAGAGGTACGAGCAGTACTTC. This encodes CASSLGRKRYEQYF.

V and J are TRBV10-3 and TRBJ2-7; TRBD1 matches at 8 bases. The CDR3 loop spans 15 amino acids. V lost 6 bases to trimming and J lost 2 bases; unmatched junction nucleotides: 9. Germline values: CDR1 ENHRY, CDR2 SYGVKD. The CDR3 DNA sequence: TGTGCCATCAGGGGAACAGGGGGGACGACCTACGAGCAGTACTTC. It yields the protein CAIRGTGGTTYEQYF.

This CDR3 is CATSGQGGYGYTF. As DNA, the CDR3 is TGTGCCACCAGCGGACAGGGCGGCTATGGCTACACCTTC. The chain joins TRBV19 to TRBJ1-2, with 8 bases identical to TRBD1. The CDR3 sequence is 13 residues long. V lost 10 bases, J lost 4 bases, and 8 bases stayed unmatched. The germline V gene encodes CDR1 LNHDA and CDR2 SQIVND (reference sequence).

The rearrangement links TRBV15 to TRBJ2-5, with 8 bases lining up with TRBD2. This CDR3 is 13 amino acids long. The germline V gene has CDR1 LNHNV and CDR2 YYDKDF (reference sequence). The ends lost 4 bases at V and 7 bases at J; junction bases unmatched: 5. For the CDR3, the DNA is TGTGCCACCAGCAAGGTCGCGGGGGGGACCCAGTACTTC. This encodes CATSKVAGGTQYF.

The rearrangement links TRBV6-2 or TRBV6-3 to TRBJ1-5, with TRBD1 identical over 9 bases. The V gene end was trimmed by 0 bases and the J gene end by 7 bases; junction bases not matched to a gene: 4. Per germline, CDR1 MNHEY and CDR2 SVGEGT. CDR3 size: 15 residues. The CDR3 DNA sequence: TGTGCCAGCAGTTACTCGGGAGGACAGGGGCAGCCCCAGCATTTT. As protein: CASSYSGGQGQPQHF.

This chain links TRBV2 with TRBJ1-2, with 9 bases aligning to TRBD1. V lost 6 bases, J lost 0 bases, and 8 bases stayed unmatched. Germline assignment: CDR1 SNHLY and CDR2 FYNNEI. This CDR3 spans 16 amino acids. CDR3 DNA sequence: TGTGCCAGCAGGGCGACAGGGGGGATATCTAACTATGGCTACACCTTC. This codes for CASRATGGISNYGYTF.

This chain joins TRBV4-3 and TRBJ1-1; D unresolved. Trimming cost V 0 bases and J 4 bases, with 9 bases left between them. The germline V gene has CDR1 LGHNA and CDR2 YSLEER. The CDR3 runs 14 residues. CDR3 DNA sequence: TGCGCCAGCAGCCAAGATTTAGGGAGCACTGAAGCTTTCTTT. The encoded protein is CASSQDLGSTEAFF.

The chain is built from TRBV7-8 and TRBJ1-4, with D possibly being TRBD1 (6 bases). The CDR3 runs 15 residues. The germline V and J ends were trimmed by 8 bases and 7 bases, with 20 bases remaining between them. The V gene's germline CDR1 is SGHVS and CDR2 FQNEAQ. CDR3: CASGEVGGLGEKLFF. DNA for the CDR3: TGTGCCAGCGGGGAAGTTGGGGGGCTCGGTGAAAAACTGTTTTTT.

The chain couples TRBV3-1 (or the pseudogene TRBV3-2) to TRBJ1-6; the D gene is possibly TRBD1 (5 bases). This CDR3 has 18 residues. The V end was cut by 2 bases, the J end by 5 bases, with 19 bases between. Germline-derived CDR1 and CDR2 are LGHDT and YNNKEL (reference sequence). This CDR3 is CASSQTLTGQGNNSPLHF. CDR3 nucleotide sequence: TGTGCCAGCAGCCAAACTTTGACGGGGCAGGGCAATAATTCACCCCTCCACTTT.

The sample holds one count of this clone. This chain uses TRBV5-5 with TRBJ2-7, with TRBD1 matching 9 bases. The CDR3 sequence is 18 residues long. Germline loops: CDR1 SGHKS, CDR2 YYEKEE (reference sequence). V shed 4 bases and J 3 bases; nucleotides not matched to a gene: 17. CDR3 loop: CASSGLGGGTGLNYEQYF. CDR3 sequence (DNA): TGTGCCAGCAGCGGCCTGGGGGGCGGGACAGGGCTAAACTACGAGCAGTACTTC.

CDR3 DNA sequence: TGTGCCAGCAGCTTAGATTGGGGACGCCAAGAGACCCAGTACTTC. It specifies CASSLDWGRQETQYF. The rearrangement joins TRBV7-2 to TRBJ2-5; D could derive from TRBD1 or TRBD2 (5 bases each). Germline values: CDR1 SGHTA, CDR2 FQGNSA. The V and J ends lost 1 base and 1 base respectively, with 10 bases between them. The CDR3 covers 15 residues.

This chain joins TRBV25-1 and TRBJ1-1; D is ambiguous. Germline values: CDR1 MGHDK, CDR2 SYGVNS. Trimming cost V 7 bases and J 4 bases, with 7 bases left between them. The CDR3 spans 11 residues. CDR3 sequence (DNA): TGTGCCAGCAACTGGCTCACTGAAGCTTTCTTT. Translating it yields CASNWLTEAFF.

This chain uses TRBV6-5 with TRBJ2-2, with D unclear. The V gene lost 2 bases and the J gene lost 4 bases, with 8 bases spanning the gap. The CDR3 is 14 amino acids. Germline CDR1 MNHEY, CDR2 SVGAGI. The CDR3 reads CASSYDPVTGELFF. In DNA form, the CDR3 reads TGTGCCAGCAGTTACGACCCCGTCACCGGGGAGCTGTTTTTT.

V is TRBV4-3 and J is TRBJ2-7; D is possibly TRBD2 (5 bases). Trimming took off 3 bases at V and 0 bases at J, with 9 bases between the two ends. The CDR3 has 14 amino acids. Per the germline V gene, CDR1 is LGHNA and CDR2 is YSLEER. Here the CDR3 reads CASSQTTASYEQYF. The DNA for the CDR3 is TGCGCCAGCAGCCAGACTACGGCCTCCTACGAGCAGTACTTC.